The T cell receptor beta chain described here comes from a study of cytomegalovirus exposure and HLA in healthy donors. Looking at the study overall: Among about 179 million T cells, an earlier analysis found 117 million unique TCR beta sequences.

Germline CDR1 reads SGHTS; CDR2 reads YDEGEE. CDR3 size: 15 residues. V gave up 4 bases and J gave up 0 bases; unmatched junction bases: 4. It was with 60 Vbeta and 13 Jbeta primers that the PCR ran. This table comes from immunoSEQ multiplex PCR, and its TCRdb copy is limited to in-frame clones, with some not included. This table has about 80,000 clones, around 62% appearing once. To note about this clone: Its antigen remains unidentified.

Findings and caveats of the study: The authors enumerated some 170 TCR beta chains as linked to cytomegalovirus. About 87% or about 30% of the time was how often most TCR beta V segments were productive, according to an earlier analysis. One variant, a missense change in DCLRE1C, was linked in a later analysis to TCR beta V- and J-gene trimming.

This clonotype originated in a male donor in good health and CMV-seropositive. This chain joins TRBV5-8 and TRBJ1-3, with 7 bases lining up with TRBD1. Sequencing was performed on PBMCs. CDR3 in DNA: TGTGCCAGCAGCCTAGACAGGGCCTCTGGAAACACCATATATTTT. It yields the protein CASSLDRASGNTIYF.